The clone carrying this T cell receptor (beta chain) was seen a few times. Its specificity is not known. Donation came from healthy Caucasian individuals in Russia who were aged roughly 6 to 95. Then a second PCR, running about 7 to 11 cycles, was carried out with a sample-barcoded 5' primer and a J-beta primer mix. TCRdb re-called the 5' RACE reads with MiXCR, one entry per CDR3 protein. The sample has more than 650,000 distinct CDR3 sequences; roughly 20% are singletons. The data derive from a study of blood T cells in healthy people across ages. Whole-study results and caveats: Higher diversity and more naive CD4+ cells were features of long-lived donors, compared to aged donors.

Looked up from germline, CDR1 is SGHRS and CDR2 is YFSETQ. V lost 4 bases to trimming and J lost 7 bases; unmatched junction nucleotides: 9. The CDR3 length is 17 residues. The source of this sequence is a man aged 65 to 79 in good health. The chain recombines TRBV5-1 with TRBJ2-2; TRBD2 agrees at 14 bases. The sequencing sample was made of blood. CDR3 sequence: CASSPGLAGGQDGELFF. The CDR3 DNA is TGCGCCAGCAGCCCCGGACTAGCGGGAGGTCAGGACGGGGAGCTGTTTTTT.